The 9 T cell receptor beta chains below were found in one sample sequenced in a study of spatial heterogeneity in lung cancer. The study's findings and limits: How many expanded intratumoral alpha and beta TCRs were present tracked the tumor mutation count, which was a count of nonsynonymous mutations.

Time point reported: sample taken at primary tumor resection. TCRdb reprocessed the 5' RACE reads via MiXCR and lists one record per CDR3 protein. Among fewer than 5,000 distinct CDR3 sequences listed, under 7% were seen once. The antigens of these receptors remain unknown. This specimen consisted of lung tumor tissue, obtained at surgery. All receptors derive from a male donor with early-stage non-small cell lung cancer.

The V call is TRBV3-1, the J call TRBJ2-7; D is tentatively TRBD1 or TRBD2 (5 bases each). The CDR3 is made up of 16 amino acids. Trimming cost V 2 bases and J 2 bases, with 16 bases left between them. Germline V CDR1 and CDR2: LGHDT, YNNKEL (reference sequence). The CDR3 is CASSQLGDDLTYEQYF. DNA of the CDR3: TGTGCCAGCAGCCAATTGGGGGATGACCTGACCTACGAGCAGTACTTC.

The chain couples TRBV23-1 to TRBJ2-1, with 14 bases fitting TRBD2. TRBV23-1 is recorded as an ORF, its role being uncertain. The J segment lost 9 bases and the V segment lost 1 base, leaving 8 bases of the junction unmatched. The CDR3 runs 17 residues. Here the CDR3 reads CASSQCTGTSGGCEQFF. The CDR3, as DNA: TGCGCCAGCAGTCAATGCACCGGGACTAGCGGGGGTTGTGAGCAGTTCTTC.

The chain carries TRBV24-1 and TRBJ2-1; 7 bases line up with TRBD2. Germline V gene data show CDR1 as KGHDR and CDR2 as SFDVKD. The J segment lost 0 bases and the V segment lost 3 bases, leaving 4 bases of the junction unmatched. The CDR3 has 16 amino acids. The CDR3 coding sequence is TGTGCCACCAGTGATGCTTCGGGGGGCTCCTACAATGAGCAGTTCTTC. Its translation is CATSDASGGSYNEQFF.

Only a few counts were recorded for this clonotype. The DNA of the CDR3 is TGTGCCAGCAGTTTTCCGGGACAGGGAACCTACGAGCAGTACTTC. It translates to CASSFPGQGTYEQYF. The rearrangement uses TRBV12-3 or TRBV12-4 and TRBJ2-7; 9 nucleotides agree with TRBD1. The junction had 5 bases not matched to a gene; V was cut back by 3 bases and J by 2 bases. CDR3 length equals 15 residues.

This clonotype was found a few times. The V call is TRBV12-3 or TRBV12-4, the J call TRBJ2-7; TRBD2 aligns across 8 bases. With V trimmed by 3 bases and J by 0 bases, 4 bases remained unmatched. The CDR3 runs to 15 residues. CDR3 protein: CASSFRGGSSYEQYF. CDR3 bases: TGTGCCAGCAGTTTCCGCGGGGGGAGCTCCTACGAGCAGTACTTC.

This clonotype qualifies as medium-sized. The rearrangement links TRBV7-3 to TRBJ2-7, with 7 positions matching TRBD1. The length of the CDR3 is 14 residues. V dropped 5 bases and J dropped 6; count of bases not matched to a gene: 10. Germline CDR1 and CDR2: SGHTA and FQGTGA. CDR3 nucleotides: TGTGCCAGCAGCCCCCACCTGACAGGGTCCGAGCAGTACTTC. Protein: CASSPHLTGSEQYF.

In its sample, this clonotype ranks as medium-sized. The chain combines TRBV12-3 or TRBV12-4 with TRBJ2-2; no clear D. This CDR3 spans 12 amino acids. Trimming cost V 4 bases and J 6 bases, with 6 bases left between them. The CDR3 reads CASSYGAGELFF. CDR3 in DNA: TGTGCCAGCAGTTATGGGGCCGGGGAGCTGTTTTTT.

In its sample, this clonotype ranks as medium-sized (0.01 to 0.1%). The chain combines TRBV30 with TRBJ2-7; D is unresolved. V was cut by 7 bases and J by 1 base, with 14 bases left in between. The CDR3 runs 13 residues. Germline V CDR1 and CDR2: GTSNPN, SVGIG (reference sequence). DNA of the CDR3: TGTGCCTTAATGCGTGCGTCATCCTACGAGCAGTACTTC. Encoded protein: CALMRASSYEQYF.

The chain employs TRBV2 and TRBJ2-1; D possibly matches TRBD1 or TRBD2 (6 bases each). The V and J ends lost 8 bases and 1 base respectively, with 15 bases between them. This CDR3 is 15 amino acids long. The germline V gene has CDR1 SNHLY and CDR2 FYNNEI. The CDR3 sequence is CASEKGGGSYNEQFF. DNA of the CDR3: TGTGCCAGCGAGAAGGGGGGTGGTTCCTACAATGAGCAGTTCTTC.